Listed below are T cell receptor beta chains from one sample, sequenced in a study of vaccination effects on CD4 cells after COVID-19. The antigens these receptors bind are not known. Using immunoSEQ multiplex PCR, the repertoire was profiled, and TCRdb retains in-frame clones only, with some absent. The data hold 27,000 or so clones, with over 65% observed a single time. The sequencing used CD4+ T cells from PBMCs cultured with HCoV-NL63 spike peptides, collected before COVID-19 vaccination. These receptors all come from a human donor who received a COVID-19 vaccine. Both conserved end residues are part of each CDR3. The order of the fields is D gene, clone size, J gene, V gene, CDR3 protein, CDR3 DNA. A D gene is named only where the DNA matches it firmly. Only part of the rows carry a size: once, few, many, or a class if the clone is expanded.

TRBD2	-	TRBJ2-1	TRBV6-2/TRBV6-3	CASSHRLAAYNEQFF	TGTGCCAGCAGCCACAGACTAGCGGCGTACAATGAGCAGTTCTTC
-	-	TRBJ1-2	TRBV7-9	CASSPPGANYGYTF	TGTGCCAGCAGCCCCCCGGGAGCCAACTATGGCTACACCTTC
-	-	TRBJ1-1	TRBV12-3/TRBV12-4	CASSFRGKPEAFF	TGTGCCAGCAGTTTCAGGGGTAAGCCTGAAGCTTTCTTT
-	-	TRBJ1-5	TRBV19	CASSMGAPYQPQHF	TGTGCCAGTAGTATGGGGGCCCCCTATCAGCCCCAGCATTTT
-	-	TRBJ2-7	TRBV5-1	CASSLGGTNSYEQYF	TGCGCCAGCAGCTTGGGCGGGACCAACTCCTACGAGCAGTACTTC
-	-	TRBJ1-3	TRBV12-5	CASGPTRQSGNTIYF	TGTGCTAGTGGTCCCACTCGACAGTCTGGAAACACCATATATTTT
TRBD1	-	TRBJ2-5	TRBV3-1/TRBV3-2	CASSQAAGGETQYF	TGTGCCAGCAGCCAAGCAGCAGGGGGAGAGACCCAGTACTTC
TRBD2	-	TRBJ2-5	TRBV4-2	CASSRSHGTSGETQYF	TGTGCCAGCAGCCGATCACATGGGACTAGCGGTGAGACCCAGTACTTC
-	-	TRBJ1-3	TRBV7-2	CASSFPGLIGNTIYF	TGTGCCAGCAGCTTCCCGGGTTTAATAGGAAACACCATATATTTT
TRBD1	-	TRBJ2-7	TRBV27	CASSLRTGGYEQYF	TGTGCCAGCAGCTTGAGGACAGGGGGTTACGAGCAGTACTTC
TRBD2	-	TRBJ2-1	TRBV6-6	CASSPRGDEQFF	TGTGCCAGCAGTCCACGGGGGGATGAGCAGTTCTTC
TRBD1	-	TRBJ2-1	TRBV7-3	CASSLGQGPYNEQFF	TGTGCCAGCAGCTTAGGACAGGGGCCCTACAATGAGCAGTTCTTC
-	-	TRBJ1-5	TRBV19	CASSPRGSNQPQHF	TGTGCCAGTAGTCCCAGGGGTTCTAATCAGCCCCAGCATTTT
-	-	TRBJ2-2	TRBV5-4	CASSSATGNTGELFF	TGTGCCAGCAGCTCTGCTACAGGGAACACCGGGGAGCTGTTTTTT
-	few	TRBJ1-2	TRBV11-2	CASSLGGGMIGYTF	TGTGCCAGCAGCTTAGGAGGAGGGATGATTGGCTACACCTTC
-	-	TRBJ1-2	TRBV12-3/TRBV12-4	CASTNAGERYTF	TGTGCCAGCACTAATGCCGGGGAGCGCTACACCTTC
-	-	TRBJ2-3	TRBV3-1/TRBV3-2	CASSQRAADTQYF	TGTGCCAGCAGCCAACGGGCCGCAGATACGCAGTATTTT
-	-	TRBJ2-3	TRBV30	CAWRDQGSGTDTQYF	TGTGCCTGGAGGGATCAGGGGTCCGGAACAGATACGCAGTATTTT
TRBD1	-	TRBJ1-3	TRBV6-6	CASKKQGTGNTIYF	TGTGCCAGCAAAAAACAGGGGACTGGAAACACCATATATTTT
-	-	TRBJ2-3	TRBV16	CASSPAPSTDTQYF	TGTGCCAGCAGCCCGGCTCCTAGCACAGATACGCAGTATTTT
-	-	TRBJ2-6	TRBV18	CASSPQKVRTSSGANVLTF	TGTGCCAGCTCACCTCAGAAAGTGCGAACAAGCTCTGGGGCCAACGTCCTGACTTTC
-	-	TRBJ1-2	TRBV7-2	CASSLATDRLINYGYTF	TGTGCCAGCAGCTTAGCCACTGACAGACTAATCAACTATGGCTACACCTTC